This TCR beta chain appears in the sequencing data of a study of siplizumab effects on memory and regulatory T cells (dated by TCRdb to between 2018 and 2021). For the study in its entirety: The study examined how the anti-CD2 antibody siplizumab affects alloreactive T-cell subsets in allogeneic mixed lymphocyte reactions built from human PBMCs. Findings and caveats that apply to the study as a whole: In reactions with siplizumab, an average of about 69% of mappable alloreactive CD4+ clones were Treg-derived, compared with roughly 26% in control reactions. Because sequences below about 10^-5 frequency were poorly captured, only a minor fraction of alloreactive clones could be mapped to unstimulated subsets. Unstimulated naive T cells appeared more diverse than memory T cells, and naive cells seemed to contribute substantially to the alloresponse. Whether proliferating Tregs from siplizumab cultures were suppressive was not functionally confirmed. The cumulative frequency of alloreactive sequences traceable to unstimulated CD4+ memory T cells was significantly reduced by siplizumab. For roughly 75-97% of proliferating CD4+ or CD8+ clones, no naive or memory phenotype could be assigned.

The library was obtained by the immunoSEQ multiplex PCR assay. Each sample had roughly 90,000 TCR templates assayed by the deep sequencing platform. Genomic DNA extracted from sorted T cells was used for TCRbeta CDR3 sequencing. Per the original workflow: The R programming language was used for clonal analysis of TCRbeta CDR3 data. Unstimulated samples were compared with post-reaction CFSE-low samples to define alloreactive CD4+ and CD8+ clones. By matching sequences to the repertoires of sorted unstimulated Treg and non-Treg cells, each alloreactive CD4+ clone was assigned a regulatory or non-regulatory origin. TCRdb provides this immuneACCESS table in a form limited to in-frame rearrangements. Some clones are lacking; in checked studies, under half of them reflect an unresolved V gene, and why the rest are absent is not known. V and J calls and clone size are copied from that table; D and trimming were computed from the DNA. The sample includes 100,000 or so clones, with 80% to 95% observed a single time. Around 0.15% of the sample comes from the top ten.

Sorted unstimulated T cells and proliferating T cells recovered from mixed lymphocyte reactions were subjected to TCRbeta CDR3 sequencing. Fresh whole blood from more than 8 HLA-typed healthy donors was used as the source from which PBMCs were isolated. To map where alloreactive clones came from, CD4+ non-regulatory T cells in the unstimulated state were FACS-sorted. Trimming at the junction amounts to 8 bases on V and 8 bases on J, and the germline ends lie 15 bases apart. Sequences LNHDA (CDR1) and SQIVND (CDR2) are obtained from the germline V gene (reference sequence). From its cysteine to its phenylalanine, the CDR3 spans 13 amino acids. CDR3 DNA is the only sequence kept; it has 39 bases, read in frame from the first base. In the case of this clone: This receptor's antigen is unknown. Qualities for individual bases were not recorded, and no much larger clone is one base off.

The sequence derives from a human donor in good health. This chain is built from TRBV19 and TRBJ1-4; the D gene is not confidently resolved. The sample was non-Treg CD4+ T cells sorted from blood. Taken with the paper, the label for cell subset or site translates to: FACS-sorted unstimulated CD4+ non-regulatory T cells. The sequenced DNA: TGTGCCAGTGCCCGAGTAACCAGGGAAAAACTGTTTTTT. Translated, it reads CASARVTREKLFF.